The 5 T cell receptor beta chains in this list originate from one sample, sequenced in a study of Ad26.COV2.S vaccination and SARS-CoV-2 variants. Described treatment: over 15 received Ad26.COV2.S at low or high dose, single or two shots; roughly five received placebo; per-sample allocation not given. Vaccine and placebo recipients were sampled on day 63 after the first injection. Data came from immunoSEQ multiplex PCR; TCRdb stores just in-frame clones and leaves some out. This sample has roughly 330,000 clones, with about 90% found just once. Sequenced here: peripheral blood, sampled in a trial of Ad26.COV2.S vaccine versus placebo. Receptors originate from a person aged 18-65 years who received the Ad26.COV2.S COVID-19 vaccine or a placebo.

This chain connects TRBV27 to TRBJ1-2, with 10 nucleotides matching TRBD1. V was clipped by 6 bases and J by 8 bases; unmatched bases: 15. Germline CDR1 reads MNHEY; CDR2 reads SMNVEV (reference sequence). The CDR3 loop spans 16 amino acids. CDR3 in DNA: TGTGCCAGCAGATACACCGGGACAGGGGACTATATGGGCTACACCTTC. This sequence encodes CASRYTGTGDYMGYTF.

V is TRBV4-3 and J is TRBJ2-2; possibly TRBD2 for D (6 bases). This CDR3 contains 15 residues. Germline V gene data show CDR1 as LGHNA and CDR2 as YSLEER. The V end was cut by 4 bases, the J end by 0 bases, with 9 bases between. In DNA form, the CDR3 reads TGCGCCAGCAGCCTGGGAGGAGCGAACACCGGGGAGCTGTTTTTT. The encoded protein is CASSLGGANTGELFF.

This sequence joins TRBV7-2 and TRBJ2-3; D gene uncertain. Germline-derived CDR1 and CDR2 are SGHTA and FQGNSA. Trimming stripped 8 bases from V and 2 bases from J, with 17 bases between. This CDR3 comprises 15 residues. CDR3 sequence reads: CASLPTQIHTDTQYF. The CDR3 DNA is TGTGCCAGCCTTCCTACTCAAATACACACAGATACGCAGTATTTT. Full variable domain (rest looked up from reference TRBV7-2 and TRBJ2-3): GAGVSQSPSNKVTEKGKDVELRCDPISGHTALYWYRQSLGQGLEFLIYFQGNSAPDKSGLPSDRFSAERTGGSVSTLTIQRTQQEDSAVYLCASLPTQIHTDTQYFGPGTRLTVL.

A word on this clone: Additional DNA sequences in this sample encode the identical CDR3. The chain recombines TRBV18 with TRBJ1-2; D is unresolved. Per the germline V gene, CDR1 is KGHSH and CDR2 is LQKENI. V gave up 0 bases and J gave up 3 bases, with 8 bases separating them. CDR3 length equals 14 residues. The CDR3 here is CASSPPNRDYGYTF. In DNA, the CDR3 is TGTGCCAGCTCACCACCGAATCGGGACTATGGCTACACCTTC.

This clone has more than one count but fewer than ten. V is TRBV7-9 and J is TRBJ1-3; D remains ambiguous. Germline V CDR1 and CDR2: SEHNR, FQNEAQ (reference sequence). The CDR3 contains 15 residues. Trimming removed 6 bases from V and 0 bases from J, with 12 bases in between. CDR3 loop: CASSSTGLSGNTIYF. CDR3 in DNA: TGTGCCAGCAGTTCGACCGGCCTCTCTGGAAACACCATATATTTT.